This T cell receptor (beta chain) was profiled in a study of blood T cell repertoires in COVID-19. Study at large: The study drew acute and convalescent COVID-19 samples from the United States, Italy and Spain. The analysed material was cDNA or gDNA that came from T cells, B-cell-depleted T cells, or PBMCs.

In the original workflow: Estimation of nucleated cell counts relied on the amplification of reference gene primers. The assay was immunoSEQ multiplex PCR, and TCRdb's table has in-frame clones only and misses some. The D gene and trimming were derived from the DNA, and the V and J assignments and clone size from that table. Altogether roughly 300,000 clones are present, approximately 83% being singletons, with the ten largest covering over 8.5%. The CDR3 has 19 amino acids. The junction had 19 bases not matched to a gene; V was cut back by 1 base and J by 8 bases. The germline V gene encodes CDR1 MNHEY and CDR2 SMNVEV (reference sequence).

This TCR was recovered from a woman in her fifties or sixties who had recovered from COVID-19. The rearrangement joins TRBV27 to TRBJ1-2, with 10 positions matching TRBD1. The sample was peripheral blood. CDR3 in amino acids: CASSLWGPPGTGDRGGYTF. CDR3 coding DNA: TGTGCCAGCAGTTTATGGGGCCCCCCCGGGACAGGGGACAGAGGGGGCTACACCTTC.